The 30 T cell receptor beta chains reported below all come from one sample, sequenced in a study of regulatory T cells in long-lasting Graves disease. Arm-PCR of CDR3 regions and iRepertoire HTBI primers were the basis on which TCR beta libraries were built. Using its own MiXCR run on the multiplex PCR reads, TCRdb lists one record per CDR3 protein. The data contain more than 450,000 distinct CDR3 sequences, around 12% of them seen just once; the ten biggest clones take up more than 8%. The sample's time point: newly diagnosed GD, antithyroid drugs for less than 3 months. TCR sequences were obtained from RNA taken from PBMCs. These same data were also listed under a study on T cells in Graves' hyperthyroidism and ophthalmopathy.

The starting material was peripheral blood mononuclear cells (PBMCs), obtained at new diagnosis, from a patient treated with antithyroid drugs. The source is a woman between 25 and 40 years old with Graves disease.

This clonotype was seen a few times. The chain recombines TRBV5-6 with TRBJ2-1; 7 nucleotides line up with TRBD2. Germline-derived CDR1 and CDR2 are SGHDT and YYEEEE. The CDR3 has 15 amino acids. V lost 1 base, J lost 3 bases, and 4 bases stayed unmatched. The CDR3 nucleotides read TGTGCCAGCAGCTTGATTGGCGGGAGCTACAATGAGCAGTTCTTC. Translated, it gives CASSLIGGSYNEQFF.

The sample holds many counts of this clonotype. This sequence joins TRBV2 and TRBJ1-5; 9 nucleotides line up with TRBD1. V was pared by 5 bases and J by 5 bases, with 10 bases of the junction left unmatched. From germline, CDR1 is SNHLY and CDR2 FYNNEI. The CDR3 totals 16 residues. CDR3 bases: TGTGCCAGCAGTATCAACGCCGGGACAGGGTATCAGCCCCAGCATTTT. Its translation: CASSINAGTGYQPQHF.

This clonotype was detected many times. The gene calls are TRBV28 and TRBJ2-7; 8 bases map to TRBD2. The CDR3 contains 19 residues. V dropped 5 bases and J dropped 7; count of bases not matched to a gene: 25. Germline CDR1 and CDR2: MDHEN and SYDVKM. The CDR3 is CASSQDPSGSSGRQREQYF. CDR3 DNA sequence: TGTGCCAGCAGTCAAGACCCCTCAGGGTCCAGCGGGAGACAGCGGGAGCAGTACTTC.

This clonotype was seen at least ten times. The chain uses TRBV28 and TRBJ1-2; 8 nucleotides match TRBD1. With 5 bases clipped from V and 1 base from J, the junction kept 12 bases outside the gene matches. The CDR3 loop spans 17 amino acids. Germline CDR1 and CDR2: MDHEN and SYDVKM. This chain's CDR3 is CASSTRTGNPFNYGYTF. Here the CDR3 DNA reads TGTGCCAGCAGTACCAGGACAGGGAACCCATTTAACTATGGCTACACCTTC.

This rearrangement joins TRBV19 to TRBJ2-1; 8 bases are a match to TRBD1. This CDR3 comprises 14 residues. CDR1 and CDR2 from the germline V gene are LNHDA and SQIVND (reference sequence). V was clipped by 5 bases and J by 4 bases; unmatched bases: 4. The CDR3 protein is CASSFGQGYNEQFF. The DNA of the CDR3 is TGTGCCAGTAGTTTCGGACAGGGTTACAATGAGCAGTTCTTC.

This clonotype was detected only a few times. The chain uses TRBV6-2 or TRBV6-3 and TRBJ2-3; maybe TRBD1 (5 bases). V was shortened by 6 bases and J by 3 bases, with 22 bases between the two germline ends. The CDR3 has 17 residues. The germline CDR1 and CDR2 sequences are MNHEY and SVGEGT. CDR3 coding DNA: TGTGCCAGCAGGAACCTACTCCAGGACACGGTTACAGATACGCAGTATTTT. Translation gives CASRNLLQDTVTDTQYF.

This rearrangement joins TRBV7-2 to TRBJ1-5; D is uncertain. Germline V lookup: CDR1 SGHTA, CDR2 FQGNSA. CDR3 length: 16 amino acids. Trimming pared 1 base from V and 2 bases from J, leaving 12 bases between. CDR3 nucleotides: TGTGCCAGCAGCTTAGAGCGGACTACGGGCAATCAGCCCCAGCATTTT. Translated, it gives CASSLERTTGNQPQHF.

In this sample, this clonotype turned up a few times. This chain joins TRBV4-1 and TRBJ2-3, with TRBD2 identical over 16 bases. CDR1 is MGHRA, CDR2 YSYEKL, per germline. V shed 4 bases, J shed 5 bases, and the junction held 12 bases outside the gene matches. The CDR3 runs to 19 residues. CDR3 in amino acids: CASSLRTPGLAGGQDTQYF. The CDR3 DNA follows: TGCGCCAGCAGCCTCCGCACCCCGGGACTAGCGGGAGGGCAAGATACGCAGTATTTT.

V gene TRBV6-6 combines with J gene TRBJ1-2; a weak D match, TRBD1 (6 bases). Germline V gives CDR1 MNHNY, CDR2 SVGAGI (reference sequence). The CDR3 has 15 residues. The V end was cut by 0 bases, the J end by 7 bases, with 15 bases between. CDR3 loop: CASSYSGQGPGGYTF. In DNA form, the CDR3 reads TGTGCCAGCAGTTACTCGGGGCAGGGGCCCGGTGGCTACACCTTC.

This clonotype came up a few times. Germline is not matched at one junction end, which may reflect a read error. This rearrangement joins TRBV6-4 to TRBJ2-1; TRBD2 agrees at 13 bases. Per germline, CDR1 MRHNA and CDR2 SNTAGT. The CDR3 extends over 15 amino acids. The CDR3 DNA follows: TGTGCCAGCAGTTTTGGGACTAGCGGGACCAATGAACAGTTCTTC. Its protein is CASSFGTSGTNEQFF.

Ten or more counts support this clonotype. One end of the junction is discordant with germline, which a read error may explain. The genes are TRBV2 and TRBJ1-5; maybe TRBD1 (6 bases). Germline-derived CDR1 and CDR2 are SNHLY and FYNNEI. This CDR3 has 15 residues. The CDR3 DNA sequence: TGTGCCAGCAGAGAAGGGGGGGCTCCCATCCAGCCCCAGCATTTT. Translation gives CASREGGAPIQPQHF.

A remark on this clonotype: Just one base apart from a much larger clone, this may be a read error. No conserved phenylalanine or tryptophan ends this CDR3, so it is likely a read error. The rearrangement links TRBV12-5 to TRBJ2-1, with 13 positions matching TRBD2. J was trimmed by 8 bases and V by 4 bases; bases with no gene match: 5. The CDR3 runs to 15 residues. Germline assignment: CDR1 LGHNT and CDR2 FRNRAP. CDR3 loop: CASGYGLAGADEQFY. CDR3 bases: TGTGCTAGTGGTTATGGACTAGCGGGAGCTGATGAGCAGTTCTAC.

This clonotype is medium-sized (0.01 to 0.1%) in the sample. J is TRBJ2-5 and V is TRBV11-2, with D hard to call. The CDR3 loop spans 14 amino acids. Trimming left V 4 bases short and J 6 bases short, with 15 bases between. The germline V gene has CDR1 SGHAT and CDR2 FQNNGV. In DNA, the CDR3 is TGTGCCAGCAGCTCGACCGGCTTTAGAAAGACCCAGTACTTC. It is translated as CASSSTGFRKTQYF.

This chain connects TRBV14 to TRBJ2-6; D is perhaps TRBD2 (6 bases). The CDR3 contains 18 residues. Trimming pared 4 bases from V and 4 bases from J, leaving 20 bases between. CDR1 and CDR2 (germline): SGHDN, FVKESK. In nucleotides, the CDR3 is TGTGCCAGCAGCCGCCCAAAACCAGGACTATCCGGGGCCAACGTCCTGACTTTC. It is translated as CASSRPKPGLSGANVLTF.

V and J are TRBV13 and TRBJ2-7; D call uncertain. The germline V gene encodes CDR1 PRHDT and CDR2 FYEKMQ (reference sequence). CDR3 size: 15 residues. With 1 base removed from V and 0 bases from J, the gap between germline ends came to 10 bases. The CDR3, as DNA: TGTGCCAGCAGCTTAGTGGGCAGGCGCTCCTACGAGCAGTACTTC. It translates to CASSLVGRRSYEQYF. The full variable domain, rest sourced from reference TRBV13 and TRBJ2-7, is AAGVIQSPRHLIKEKRETATLKCYPIPRHDTVYWYQQGPGQDPQFLISFYEKMQSDKGSIPDRFSAQQFSDYHSELNMSSLELGDSALYFCASSLVGRRSYEQYFGPGTRLTVT.

The sample holds many counts of this clonotype. CDR3 amino acids: CASSSGQGALRNEQYF. The CDR3 coding sequence is TGTGCCAGCAGCTCCGGACAGGGGGCTTTGAGGAACGAGCAGTACTTC. The chain employs TRBV11-2 and TRBJ2-7; 11 positions match TRBD1. Unmatched junction bases numbered 10, after V lost 4 bases and J lost 5 bases. The CDR3 totals 16 residues. Per germline, CDR1 SGHAT and CDR2 FQNNGV. Full variable domain (rest looked up from reference TRBV11-2 and TRBJ2-7): EAGVAQSPRYKIIEKRQSVAFWCNPISGHATLYWYQQILGQGPKLLIQFQNNGVVDDSQLPKDRFSAERLKGVDSTLKIQPAKLEDSAVYLCASSSGQGALRNEQYFGPGTRLTVT.

Ten or more counts support this clonotype. The chain joins TRBV27 to TRBJ2-5; tentatively, D is TRBD1 or TRBD2 (6 bases each). Trimming pared 5 bases from V and 1 base from J, leaving 17 bases between. Germline CDR1 MNHEY, CDR2 SMNVEV (reference sequence). This CDR3 contains 16 residues. The CDR3 bases are TGTGCCAGCAGTCTCGGGGAGGTGGGGGCCCAAGAGACCCAGTACTTC. This codes for CASSLGEVGAQETQYF.

This clonotype appeared many times. This chain joins TRBV10-3 and TRBJ2-7, with 9 bases matching TRBD1. J lost 5 bases, V lost 7 bases, and 6 bases had no gene match. The CDR3 loop spans 13 amino acids. Germline V gives CDR1 ENHRY, CDR2 SYGVKD. The CDR3 reads CAIKGTGSDEQYF. In DNA form, the CDR3 reads TGTGCCATCAAGGGGACAGGGAGCGACGAGCAGTACTTC.

This clonotype was detected a few times. The gene calls are TRBV5-1 and TRBJ2-1; TRBD1 is a possible D gene (6 bases). The CDR3 contains 15 residues. CDR1 and CDR2 from the germline V gene are SGHRS and YFSETQ. V lost 4 bases and J 2 bases, leaving 13 bases between the germline ends. The CDR3 sequence is CASSPDRLTYNEQFF. CDR3 coding DNA: TGCGCCAGCAGCCCGGACAGACTAACCTACAATGAGCAGTTCTTC.

This clonotype has ten or more counts. The rearrangement joins TRBV7-8 to TRBJ2-5; no clear D gene. Per germline, CDR1 SGHVS and CDR2 FQNEAQ. The CDR3 covers 14 residues. Trimming removed 2 bases from V and 1 base from J, with 8 bases in between. CDR3 nucleotides: TGTGCCAGCAGCTTATTGGGCTCCCAAGAGACCCAGTACTTC. This sequence encodes CASSLLGSQETQYF.

This clonotype was recorded many times. DNA for the CDR3: TGTGCCAGCAGCCAAGCGGACACCAATCAGCCCCAGCATTTT. Protein sequence: CASSQADTNQPQHF. The chain uses TRBV3-1 and TRBJ1-5; D perhaps matches TRBD1 (5 bases). The germline CDR1 and CDR2 sequences are LGHDT and YNNKEL (reference sequence). This CDR3 spans 14 amino acids. Trimming left V 1 base short and J 3 bases short, with 7 bases between.

In this sample, this clonotype turned up many times. The chain carries TRBV20-1 and TRBJ1-1, with TRBD1 identical over 10 bases. Germline CDR1 reads DFQATT; CDR2 reads SNEGSKA (reference sequence). There are 13 residues in the CDR3. V shed 6 bases and J 4 bases; nucleotides not matched to a gene: 5. As DNA, the CDR3 is TGCAGTGCAATGACAGGGGGCCCCACTGAAGCTTTCTTT. Its protein is CSAMTGGPTEAFF.

Many counts were recorded for this clonotype. This chain joins TRBV12-3 or TRBV12-4 and TRBJ1-4; 7 positions match TRBD1. The CDR3 runs 15 residues. After removal of 4 bases from V and 8 bases from J, the junction contained 10 bases not matched to a gene. In nucleotides, the CDR3 is TGTGCCAGCAGTTCCCCGAAGGGACAGAACGAAAAACTGTTTTTT. The encoded protein is CASSSPKGQNEKLFF.

This clonotype was detected ten times or more. The chain carries TRBV11-3 and TRBJ2-1, with D possibly being TRBD2 (6 bases). Germline CDR1 is SGHNT and CDR2 is YENEEA. V dropped 3 bases and J dropped 4 bases, with 10 bases sitting between them. This CDR3 region has 14 residues. In DNA, the CDR3 is TGTGCCAGCAGCTTGACTAGGGAATACAATGAGCAGTTCTTC. Translated: CASSLTREYNEQFF.

This clonotype was detected ten times or more. This sequence joins TRBV7-9 and TRBJ2-5; D might be TRBD2 (6 bases). Germline loops: CDR1 SEHNR, CDR2 FQNEAQ (reference sequence). This CDR3 comprises 14 residues. V shed 0 bases and J shed 2 bases, with 7 bases lying between them. CDR3 sequence (DNA): TGTGCCAGCAGCTTAGCGACTAGTCAAGAGACCCAGTACTTC. This translates into CASSLATSQETQYF.

The table lists this clonotype with many counts. The V gene is TRBV28, the J gene TRBJ1-2, with D unresolved. This CDR3 comprises 14 residues. Germline CDR1 MDHEN, CDR2 SYDVKM. Trimming took off 5 bases at V and 8 bases at J, with 18 bases between the two ends. DNA of the CDR3: TGTGCCAGCAGTGACGACGGTGGCCTATGGGGCTACACCTTC. As protein: CASSDDGGLWGYTF.

This clonotype was seen ten or more times. The rearrangement uses TRBV5-1 and TRBJ1-3, with 7 bases lining up with TRBD1. The germline gives CDR1 SGHRS, CDR2 YFSETQ. Trimming took 0 bases from V and 3 from J; bases not matched to a gene: 6. The CDR3 has 16 amino acids. The CDR3 region has the DNA TGCGCCAGCAGCTTGGCCGGGACAGCATATGGAAACACCATATATTTT. Protein product: CASSLAGTAYGNTIYF.

This clonotype was counted between two and nine times. The gene calls are TRBV6-5 and TRBJ2-2; TRBD2 might be the D (5 bases). CDR3 length: 15 amino acids. Per the germline V gene, CDR1 is MNHEY and CDR2 is SVGAGI. V lost 2 bases and J lost 2, with 9 bases in between. Here the CDR3 DNA reads TGTGCCAGCAGTTACGAGGGCCAAAACACCGGGGAGCTGTTTTTT. Its protein is CASSYEGQNTGELFF.

This clonotype showed up just a few times. This chain connects TRBV6-1 to TRBJ2-1; 13 bases fit TRBD2. Germline CDR1 and CDR2: MNHNS and SASEGT. V was pared by 3 bases and J by 10 bases, with 12 bases of the junction left unmatched. This CDR3 comprises 17 residues. For the CDR3, the DNA is TGTGCCAGCAGTGATTCCGACAGACTAGCGGGAGGAGGGGAGCAGTTCTTC. Translation gives CASSDSDRLAGGGEQFF.

This clonotype was recorded at least ten times. The rearrangement links TRBV18 to TRBJ1-1; 7 nucleotides line up with TRBD1. The J segment lost 5 bases and the V segment lost 3 bases, leaving 6 bases of the junction unmatched. Germline V gene data show CDR1 as KGHSH and CDR2 as LQKENI. CDR3 size: 14 residues. The CDR3 is CASSPTGVETEAFF. The CDR3 DNA reads as TGTGCCAGCTCACCCACAGGGGTTGAGACTGAAGCTTTCTTT.